This T cell receptor beta chain was sequenced for a study of OX40 agonist ivuxolimab in advanced cancers. Study overall: Ivuxolimab, an agonist antibody against OX40 (CD134), was given to patients. From about 23 to 85 years was the age range, with a mean of approximately 63 years, and around 84% were male. Findings and limits, study-wide: Among patients with partial responses at 0.1-3.0 mg/kg, clonal expansion was among the lowest.

Comment on this clone: Its antigen is unidentified.

The CDR3 runs to 15 residues. V trimming: 4 bases; J trimming: 7 bases; junction bases outside the gene matches: 8. Germline V gene lookup returns CDR1 LNHNV and CDR2 YYDKDF (reference sequence). Some clones are missing from TCRdb's copy, which holds only in-frame ones; the method was immunoSEQ multiplex PCR. The data contain more than 70,000 clones, approximately 91% of them singletons. This clonotype originated in an adult with an advanced solid tumor such as melanoma, head and neck, liver or kidney cancer. The chain is built from TRBV15 and TRBJ2-1; 9 nucleotides line up with TRBD2. This specimen was CD4+ or CD8+ T cells sorted from blood, taken in a trial of the OX40 agonist ivuxolimab. Written as DNA, the CDR3 is TGTGCCACCAGCAAGGTTAGCGGGAGAGGGAATGAGCAGTTCTTC. This gives the protein CATSKVSGRGNEQFF.